This T cell receptor beta chain was obtained from a study of blood T cells in healthy people across ages (dated by TCRdb to between 2014 and 2017). Describing the broader study: In model experiments, template switching captured about one uniquely barcoded TCR beta cDNA molecule for every two T cells. For two donors (one aged 18 to 30 and one aged 80 or older), the study analyzed two additional independent replicas of 1 million unique cDNA reads from the same blood draw. Donors were grouped into four age groups: young (average roughly 17 years), middle-aged (roughly 37), aged (approximately 67) and long-lived (82). To avoid experimental bias, donors of different ages were distributed randomly across sequencing lanes. Using deep sequencing normalized with unique cDNA molecular identifiers, the study measured how TCR beta repertoire diversity changes with age. Beyond this particular receptor, the publication reports: The long-lived group showed more naive CD4+ T cells, fewer expanded clones and increased TCR diversity than the aged group, suggesting age selection. Observed TCR beta diversity correlated strongly with the percentage of naive T cells measured by flow cytometry. Since profiling was done on bulk unsorted PBMCs, naive and antigen-experienced compartments could not be conclusively compared. Estimates of total diversity from one million sequenced T cells were regarded as lower bounds and underestimates. Observed TCR beta diversity per million T cells fell roughly linearly with age, and a significant reduction was already apparent by age around 36. Donor CMV infection status was unknown, potentially confounding age-related changes in expanded clonotypes.

CDR1 is given as LGHDT and CDR2 as YNNKEL, both from the germline V gene (reference sequence). V has 4 bases trimmed and J has 1 base trimmed; junction bases matching no gene number 6. The CDR3, from cysteine to phenylalanine, totals 15 residues. Of the read, only the CDR3 DNA is kept; its 45 bases are in frame from base 1. Note on this clonotype: The specificity of this receptor is unknown. Qualities for individual bases were not recorded, and no much larger clone is one base off.

The donors were some 36 Caucasian individuals from Russia, aged about 6 to 95 years, who were systemically healthy. Each donor gave ten milliliters of peripheral blood, drawn into EDTA-treated Vacutainer tubes. Ficoll-Paque density-gradient centrifugation was used to isolate PBMCs, with at least 6.5 million obtained per sample. Total RNA was extracted from PBMCs with Trizol reagent, with at least 5 micrograms obtained per sample. Naive CD45RAhigh/CD27high T cell percentages were measured by flow cytometry on a PBMC aliquot from every donor. Libraries were prepared through 5' RACE. Sequencing instrument: Illumina HiSeq 2500. A second PCR of about 6 to 12 cycles was run with a J-beta primer mix and a sample-barcoded 5' primer. A unique molecular identifier was introduced onto each TCR beta cDNA molecule by a template-switch 5' adaptor carrying 12 random nucleotides. At least 2.5 million CDR3-containing paired-end reads were obtained from each sample. The Mint cDNA synthesis kit, primed by a TRBC-specific oligonucleotide, was used to synthesize first-strand cDNA from all RNA. After uracil-DNA glycosylase treatment, a first 18-cycle PCR used universal primers M1SS and BC2_uni_R on all cDNA. Regarding the original processing steps: Each sample was normalized by randomly selecting 1 million high-quality reads, each carrying a distinct molecular identifier. Instead of being binned into consensus sequences, reads that shared molecular identifiers were thrown out. MiTCR, with a Q25 quality threshold and the strictest error-elimination algorithm, was used for CDR3 identification, clonotype clustering and error correction. Lower-bound total TCR beta diversity was estimated with a nonparametric unseen species model using Euler transformation. Clones were called with MiXCR by TCRdb after fastp trimmed the public reads at Q25, and only in-frame beta chains were retained. Each entry merges the rows of one CDR3 protein and shows their most common DNA and genes. TCRdb, rather than the study authors, made the V and J calls. The sample has 1,300,000 or so distinct CDR3 sequences on record, 59% of them singletons. 5% to 7% of the sample goes to the ten largest clones.

The V and J segments used are TRBV3-1 and TRBJ1-1; 7 middle bases align to TRBD1. The sample was blood. This clonotype was sampled from a young man in good health. At the DNA level, the sequence is TGTGCCAGCAGCCCAAACAGGGGAACGAACACTGAAGCTTTCTTT. It translates as CASSPNRGTNTEAFF.